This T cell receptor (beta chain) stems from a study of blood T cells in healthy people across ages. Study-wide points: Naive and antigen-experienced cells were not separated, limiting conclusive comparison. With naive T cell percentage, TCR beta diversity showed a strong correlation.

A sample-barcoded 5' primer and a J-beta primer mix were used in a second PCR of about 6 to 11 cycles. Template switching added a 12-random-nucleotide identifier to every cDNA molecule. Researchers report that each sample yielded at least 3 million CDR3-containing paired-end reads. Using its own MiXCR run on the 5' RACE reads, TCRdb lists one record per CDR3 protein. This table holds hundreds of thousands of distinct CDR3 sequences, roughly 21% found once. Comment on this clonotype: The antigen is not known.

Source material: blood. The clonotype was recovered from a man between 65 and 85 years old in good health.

This CDR3 reads CASSQEQGAGNTIYF. The CDR3 bases are TGTGCCAGCAGCCAAGAGCAGGGGGCTGGAAACACCATATATTTT. The chain uses TRBV3-1 and TRBJ1-3, with 7 nucleotides matching TRBD1. This CDR3 region has 15 residues. J lost 2 bases, V lost 0 bases, and 1 base had no gene match. Germline V gene sequence: CDR1 LGHDT, CDR2 YNNKEL (reference sequence).